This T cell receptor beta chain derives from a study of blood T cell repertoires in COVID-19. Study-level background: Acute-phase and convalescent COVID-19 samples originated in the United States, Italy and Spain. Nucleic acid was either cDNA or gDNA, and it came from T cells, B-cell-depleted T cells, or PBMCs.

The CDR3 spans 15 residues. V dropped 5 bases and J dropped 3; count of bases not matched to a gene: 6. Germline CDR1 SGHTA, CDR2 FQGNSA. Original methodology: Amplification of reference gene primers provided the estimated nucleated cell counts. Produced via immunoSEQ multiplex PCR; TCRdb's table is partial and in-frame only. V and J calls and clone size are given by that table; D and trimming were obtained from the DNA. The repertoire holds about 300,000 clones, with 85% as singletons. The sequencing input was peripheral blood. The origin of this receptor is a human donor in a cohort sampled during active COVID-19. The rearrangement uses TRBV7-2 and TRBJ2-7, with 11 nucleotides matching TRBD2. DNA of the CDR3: TGTGCCAGCAGCAAGGGACTAGCGGCTAACTACGAGCAGTACTTC. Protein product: CASSKGLAANYEQYF. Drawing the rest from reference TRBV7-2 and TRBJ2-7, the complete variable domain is GAGVSQSPSNKVTEKGKDVELRCDPISGHTALYWYRQSLGQGLEFLIYFQGNSAPDKSGLPSDRFSAERTGGSVSTLTIQRTQQEDSAVYLCASSKGLAANYEQYFGPGTRLTVT.